This TCR beta chain was recorded in a study of OX40 agonist ivuxolimab in advanced cancers. Study findings and constraints: In the 0.1 to 3.0 mg/kg range, CD4+ and CD8+ blood T cells had expanded clonally by week 6. Among patients with partial responses at 0.1-3.0 mg/kg, clonal expansion was among the lowest.

TCRdb keeps only in-frame clones here, not all; method: immunoSEQ multiplex PCR. This table holds 25,000 to 30,000 clones, approximately 86% found once. Concerning this clone itself: The antigen is unknown.

V lost 6 bases and J lost 6; bases outside the gene matches: 11. Per germline, CDR1 GTSNPN and CDR2 SVGIG (reference sequence). The CDR3 spans 16 residues. The V call is TRBV30, the J call TRBJ2-7, with TRBD2 matching 16 bases. The specimen comprised CD4+ or CD8+ T cells sorted from blood, sampled in a trial of the OX40 agonist ivuxolimab. This TCR came from an adult with an advanced solid tumor such as melanoma, head and neck, liver or kidney cancer. CDR3 loop: CACLPGLAGGPFEQYF. Here the CDR3 DNA reads TGTGCCTGTCTCCCGGGACTAGCGGGAGGGCCTTTCGAGCAGTACTTC.